These 30 T cell receptor beta chains came from one sample sequenced in a study of blood T cell repertoires in COVID-19. Using immunoSEQ multiplex PCR, the repertoire was profiled, and TCRdb retains in-frame clones only, with some absent. The sample gives approximately 300,000 clones, 86% of which show up once; approximately 4.1% is in the top ten. The sample taken for sequencing was PBMCs or T cells enriched from blood (not recorded which). The receptors come from a young man who had recovered from COVID-19.

The CDR3 region has the DNA TGTGCCAGCAGCCTGGGTGGGGCCCTCTACGAGCAGTACTTC. This codes for CASSLGGALYEQYF. The chain has TRBV6-2 or TRBV6-3 and TRBJ2-7; perhaps TRBD1 as D (5 bases). V was cut by 6 bases and J by 3 bases, with 15 bases left in between. The germline V gene has CDR1 MNHEY and CDR2 SVGEGT. The CDR3 consists of 14 residues.

J is TRBJ2-1 and V is TRBV30, with D possibly matching TRBD2 (5 bases). This CDR3 is built from 17 residues. V was pared by 3 bases and J by 2 bases, with 20 bases between. CDR1 GTSNPN and CDR2 SVGIG come from the germline V gene (reference sequence). In nucleotides, the CDR3 is TGTGCCTGGAGCGGACTTGGACTGGCAGGCACCTACAATGAGCAGTTCTTC. Residues: CAWSGLGLAGTYNEQFF.

The chain joins TRBV21-1 to TRBJ1-6; the table calls TRBD1, which could not be checked here. TRBV21-1 is listed as a pseudogene. CDR3 length equals 16 residues. CDR3 sequence (DNA): TGTGCCAGCAGCGCCCCGACAGGCTGGGATCCTTCACCCCTCCACTTT. It is translated as CASSAPTGWDPSPLHF.

This chain connects TRBV19 to TRBJ1-1, with TRBD1 matching over 8 bases. Germline V gives CDR1 LNHDA, CDR2 SQIVND (reference sequence). This CDR3 has 13 amino acids. V was pared by 6 bases and J by 7 bases, with 7 bases of the junction left unmatched. The CDR3 sequence: CASSKTGDGEAFF. CDR3 sequence (DNA): TGTGCCAGTAGCAAGACAGGGGATGGTGAAGCTTTCTTT.

The gene calls are TRBV21-1 and TRBJ1-4; TRBD1 is taken as the D call from the table, unchecked against the DNA. TRBV21-1 is marked as a pseudogene. CDR3 size: 18 residues. The CDR3 reads CASSKGTGLCVVAEKLFF. CDR3 nucleotide sequence: TGTGCCAGCAGCAAAGGCACAGGGTTGTGTGTGGTGGCTGAAAAACTGTTTTTT.

The rearrangement links TRBV18 to TRBJ1-6, with 11 bases matching TRBD1. Germline trimming cut 1 base from V and 10 bases from J; bases unmatched to any gene: 9. The CDR3 consists of 17 residues. Germline V gives CDR1 KGHSH, CDR2 LQKENI. The CDR3 region is CASSPLGTGGTNSPLHF. The CDR3 nucleotides read TGTGCCAGCTCACCACTGGGGACAGGGGGTACCAACTCACCCCTCCACTTT.

The CDR3 here is CASSQDPGGLDSGNTIYF. CDR3 nucleotides: TGTGCCAGCAGCCAAGATCCCGGCGGGCTAGACTCTGGAAACACCATATATTTT. The V call is TRBV4-2, the J call TRBJ1-3; D gene uncertain. The CDR3 contains 18 residues. Looked up from germline, CDR1 is LGHNA and CDR2 is YNFKEQ. Trimming stripped 0 bases from V and 0 bases from J, with 15 bases between.

The chain joins TRBV2 to TRBJ2-5; weak D call: TRBD2 (5 bases). Per germline, CDR1 SNHLY and CDR2 FYNNEI. V lost 3 bases to trimming and J lost 4 bases, with 18 bases between them. This CDR3 is 16 amino acids long. CDR3: CASSERRFGVGETQYF. As DNA, the CDR3 is TGTGCCAGCAGTGAGAGGAGGTTTGGGGTGGGAGAGACCCAGTACTTC.

V and J are TRBV7-9 and TRBJ2-3; 10 bases are a match to TRBD1. The CDR3 length is 16 residues. Germline V gene sequence: CDR1 SEHNR, CDR2 FQNEAQ (reference sequence). Trimming at V came to 5 bases and at J to 6 bases, leaving 11 bases not matched to a gene. In DNA form, the CDR3 reads TGTGCCAGCAGCCCCCAACCGGGACAGGGGAAGGATACGCAGTATTTT. Translation gives CASSPQPGQGKDTQYF.

The CDR3 loop reads CASSSPTGAGNTIYF. In DNA form, the CDR3 reads TGTGCCAGCAGCTCGCCGACAGGGGCGGGTAACACCATATATTTT. This rearrangement joins TRBV5-6 to TRBJ1-3; TRBD1 aligns across 8 bases. The ends lost 3 bases at V and 7 bases at J; junction bases unmatched: 9. This CDR3 contains 15 residues. Looked up from germline, CDR1 is SGHDT and CDR2 is YYEEEE.

This chain connects TRBV19 to TRBJ2-1, with D perhaps TRBD1 (6 bases). From germline, CDR1 is LNHDA and CDR2 SQIVND (reference sequence). Deletions cut 3 bases from V and 7 bases from J, with 19 bases between. The CDR3 is made up of 16 amino acids. The CDR3: CASSIAGTSLGNEQFF. The DNA for the CDR3 is TGTGCCAGTAGTATCGCCGGGACAAGCCTAGGGAATGAGCAGTTCTTC.

J is TRBJ2-1 and V is TRBV21-1; TRBD2 is the table's D call, not checked against the DNA. TRBV21-1 represents a pseudogene. This CDR3 has 17 residues. The chain's CDR3 is CASSKALRREGNNEQFF. CDR3 coding DNA: TGTGCCAGCAGCAAAGCGCTGAGGAGGGAGGGGAACAATGAGCAGTTCTTC.

This clone was recorded a few times. V and J are TRBV5-1 and TRBJ2-5; the match to TRBD1 covers 10 bases. The CDR3 totals 17 residues. Losses at the gene ends were 3 bases for V and 6 bases for J; bases not matched to a gene: 14. Germline lookup yields CDR1 SGHRS and CDR2 YFSETQ. The DNA for the CDR3 is TGCGCCAGCAGCTCAGGCGGGACAGGGGCGGGAGAGAAGACCCAGTACTTC. It is translated as CASSSGGTGAGEKTQYF.

This clone showed up just a few times. This chain joins TRBV5-1 and TRBJ1-6, with 9 bases aligning to TRBD1. The CDR3 runs to 14 residues. Per germline, CDR1 SGHRS and CDR2 YFSETQ. V was clipped by 4 bases and J by 9 bases; unmatched bases: 5. For the CDR3, the DNA is TGCGCCAGCAGCCCCGGGACAGGGTCTTCACCCCTCCACTTT. It encodes CASSPGTGSSPLHF.

V is TRBV6-5 and J is TRBJ2-7; a weak D match, TRBD2 (5 bases). The V gene's germline CDR1 is MNHEY and CDR2 SVGAGI. Trimming took off 6 bases at V and 3 bases at J, with 15 bases between the two ends. The CDR3 totals 14 residues. Here the CDR3 DNA reads TGTGCCAGCAGGAGCGGACCGAAGAGCTACGAGCAGTACTTC. Translating gives CASRSGPKSYEQYF.

The chain joins TRBV5-1 to TRBJ1-1; D perhaps matches TRBD1 (5 bases). The germline V gene has CDR1 SGHRS and CDR2 YFSETQ. This CDR3 has 14 amino acids. Trimming left V 5 bases short and J 0 bases short, with 11 bases between. In DNA form, the CDR3 reads TGCGCCAGCAGGAGGCGGGGACTGAACACTGAAGCTTTCTTT. This translates into CASRRRGLNTEAFF.

The V gene is TRBV3-1 (or the pseudogene TRBV3-2), the J gene TRBJ1-1; no clear D. This CDR3 is built from 15 residues. Germline V gene lookup returns CDR1 LGHDT and CDR2 YNNKEL (reference sequence). Trimming stripped 0 bases from V and 6 bases from J, with 14 bases between. Here the CDR3 reads CASSQEREGTAEAFF. The DNA of the CDR3 is TGTGCCAGCAGCCAAGAGCGGGAAGGTACCGCTGAAGCTTTCTTT.

The V and J genes are TRBV6-4 and TRBJ2-3, with D unclear. Trimming took 4 bases from V and 2 from J, leaving 10 bases between them. Germline CDR1 MRHNA, CDR2 SNTAGT. The CDR3 has 14 residues. This chain's CDR3 is CASSVERSTDTQYF. The CDR3 DNA sequence: TGTGCCAGCAGTGTCGAGAGGTCCACAGATACGCAGTATTTT.

This clone is a singleton in its sample. The genes are TRBV24-1 and TRBJ2-3, with D tentatively TRBD1 (6 bases). CDR1 KGHDR and CDR2 SFDVKD come from the germline V gene. Trimming removed 3 bases at V and 2 bases at J, with 11 bases between. The CDR3 has 15 amino acids. The CDR3 region is CATSDPGQDTDTQYF. The CDR3 region has the DNA TGTGCCACCAGTGATCCGGGACAAGACACAGATACGCAGTATTTT.

The chain recombines TRBV5-1 with TRBJ2-1; possibly TRBD1 for D (5 bases). V lost 0 bases to trimming and J lost 3 bases, with 10 bases between them. The CDR3 has 15 amino acids. Germline CDR1 reads SGHRS; CDR2 reads YFSETQ. CDR3 amino acids: CASSLGGANYNEQFF. The CDR3 nucleotides read TGCGCCAGCAGCTTGGGTGGGGCCAACTACAATGAGCAGTTCTTC. The variable domain in full, with the rest retrieved from reference TRBV5-1 and TRBJ2-1, is KAGVTQTPRYLIKTRGQQVTLSCSPISGHRSVSWYQQTPGQGLQFLFEYFSETQRNKGNFPGRFSGRQFSNSRSEMNVSTLELGDSALYLCASSLGGANYNEQFFGPGTRLTVL.

This clone occurred a few times. This chain links TRBV30 with TRBJ1-2, with unresolved D. The CDR3 has 13 residues. The germline V gene has CDR1 GTSNPN and CDR2 SVGIG (reference sequence). Trimming took 0 bases from V and 8 from J, leaving 13 bases between them. In nucleotides, the CDR3 is TGTGCCTGGAGTGTAAGCCAGATCGGGGGCTACACCTTC. Protein: CAWSVSQIGGYTF.

This clone was observed a single time. This rearrangement joins TRBV5-4 to TRBJ2-3; 7 positions agree with TRBD1. Germline assignment: CDR1 SGHNT and CDR2 YYREEE (reference sequence). The CDR3 covers 15 residues. Germline trimming cut 4 bases from V and 0 bases from J; bases unmatched to any gene: 5. The CDR3 DNA reads as TGTGCCAGCAGCCAGGGACAGTCGAGCACAGATACGCAGTATTTT. Its translation: CASSQGQSSTDTQYF.

The chain combines TRBV10-1 with TRBJ1-5, with a possible D match to TRBD1 (5 bases). CDR1 and CDR2 from the germline V gene are WNHNN and SYGVQD (reference sequence). There are 16 residues in the CDR3. V shed 7 bases and J shed 0 bases, with 16 bases lying between them. CDR3 DNA sequence: TGCGCCAGCACTCCCCGTTGGGGGGATAGCAATCAGCCCCAGCATTTT. It translates to CASTPRWGDSNQPQHF.

The chain carries TRBV10-3 and TRBJ2-2; tentative D call: TRBD1 (6 bases). The germline CDR1 and CDR2 sequences are ENHRY and SYGVKD. The CDR3 consists of 15 residues. The V and J ends lost 3 bases and 4 bases respectively, with 12 bases between them. The chain's CDR3 is CAISDRGLTTGELFF. In DNA form, the CDR3 reads TGTGCCATCAGTGACAGGGGCCTAACCACCGGGGAGCTGTTTTTT.

The chain couples TRBV7-6 to TRBJ2-2, with TRBD1 identical over 9 bases. CDR3 length: 16 amino acids. The germline gives CDR1 SGHVS, CDR2 FNYEAQ. V shed 4 bases and J 7 bases; nucleotides not matched to a gene: 10. CDR3 sequence: CASSSTQGQGNGELFF. DNA of the CDR3: TGTGCCAGCAGCTCCACCCAGGGACAGGGAAACGGGGAGCTGTTTTTT. Combining the CDR3 with reference TRBV7-6 and TRBJ2-2 gives the whole variable domain GAGVSQSPRYKVTKRGQDVALRCDPISGHVSLYWYRQALGQGPEFLTYFNYEAQQDKSGLPNDRFSAERPEGSISTLTIQRTEQRDSAMYRCASSSTQGQGNGELFFGEGSRLTVL.

V usage is TRBV7-2 and J usage is TRBJ1-1; possibly TRBD1 for D (5 bases). V dropped 0 bases and J dropped 3 bases, with 20 bases sitting between them. The CDR3 length is 18 residues. Germline V gene sequence: CDR1 SGHTA, CDR2 FQGNSA. Written as DNA, the CDR3 is TGTGCCAGCAGCTTAGCGCTAGTCAGGGAAATAATGGACACTGAAGCTTTCTTT. This gives the protein CASSLALVREIMDTEAFF.

This sequence joins TRBV29-1 and TRBJ1-1; possibly TRBD1 for D (5 bases). The CDR3 contains 14 residues. Trimming pared 2 bases from V and 3 bases from J, leaving 13 bases between. Germline-derived CDR1 and CDR2 are SQVTM and ANQGSEA. The CDR3, as DNA: TGCAGCGTTGAAAATCAGGCCAGGGACACTGAAGCTTTCTTT. This gives the protein CSVENQARDTEAFF.

V usage is TRBV10-1 and J usage is TRBJ2-3; TRBD2 matches 11 bases. Germline CDR1 WNHNN, CDR2 SYGVQD (reference sequence). The CDR3 has 15 residues. With 6 bases clipped from V and 3 bases from J, the junction kept 5 bases outside the gene matches. CDR3: CASSPGLAETDTQYF. The CDR3 DNA follows: TGCGCCAGCAGCCCGGGACTAGCGGAAACAGATACGCAGTATTTT.

V and J are TRBV19 and TRBJ1-1, with D perhaps matching TRBD1 (5 bases). The germline V and J ends were trimmed by 2 bases and 5 bases, with 15 bases remaining between them. This CDR3 is built from 15 residues. Germline lookup yields CDR1 LNHDA and CDR2 SQIVND (reference sequence). This chain's CDR3 is CASSIIPRVRTEAFF. The DNA of the CDR3 is TGTGCCAGTAGTATAATCCCCAGGGTTCGTACTGAAGCTTTCTTT. Variable domain in full (rest from reference TRBV19 and TRBJ1-1): DGGITQSPKYLFRKEGQNVTLSCEQNLNHDAMYWYRQDPGQGLRLIYYSQIVNDFQKGDIAEGYSVSREKKESFPLTVTSAQKNPTAFYLCASSIIPRVRTEAFFGQGTRLTVV.

This chain links TRBV18 with TRBJ2-1; the match to TRBD1 covers 11 bases. Germline V lookup: CDR1 KGHSH, CDR2 LQKENI. The CDR3 consists of 15 residues. V lost 5 bases to trimming and J lost 4 bases; unmatched junction nucleotides: 4. The CDR3 DNA is TGTGCCAGCTCAAGGACAGGGGGCTGGTACAATGAGCAGTTCTTC. Its translation is CASSRTGGWYNEQFF.